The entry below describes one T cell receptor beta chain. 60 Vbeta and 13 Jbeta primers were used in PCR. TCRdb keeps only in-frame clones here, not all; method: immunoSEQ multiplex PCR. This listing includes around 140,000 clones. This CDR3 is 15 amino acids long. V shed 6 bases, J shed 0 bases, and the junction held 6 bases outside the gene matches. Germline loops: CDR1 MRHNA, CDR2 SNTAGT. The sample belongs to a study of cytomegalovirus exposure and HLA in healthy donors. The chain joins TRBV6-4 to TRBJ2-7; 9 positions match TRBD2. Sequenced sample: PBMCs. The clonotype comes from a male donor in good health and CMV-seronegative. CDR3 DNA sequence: TGTGCCAGCAGCTTATTAGCGGGGGCCTCCTACGAGCAGTACTTC. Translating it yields CASSLLAGASYEQYF.